A single sample gave rise to the 22 T cell receptor beta chains below, sequenced in a study of PD-L1 blockade in urothelial cancer. TCRdb's table, derived via immunoSEQ multiplex PCR, lists solely in-frame clones and lacks some. Of about 44,000 clones in the sample, 91% were seen once. The time point denotes: peripheral blood 6 weeks after treatment start. This specimen consisted of PBMCs, obtained around atezolizumab (anti-PD-L1) treatment. The receptors stem from an older man with urothelial cancer.

This sequence joins TRBV5-1 and TRBJ2-1; 11 bases fit TRBD2. J lost 10 bases, V lost 0 bases, and 6 bases had no gene match. CDR3 size: 15 residues. CDR1 and CDR2 (germline): SGHRS, YFSETQ. CDR3 in amino acids: CASSLAIAGGGEQFF. DNA of the CDR3: TGCGCCAGCAGCTTGGCAATAGCGGGAGGGGGGGAGCAGTTCTTC.

This sequence joins TRBV13 and TRBJ2-7; 10 bases map to TRBD2. V lost 5 bases and J lost 6; bases outside the gene matches: 7. The CDR3 runs to 14 residues. Germline V gene data show CDR1 as PRHDT and CDR2 as FYEKMQ (reference sequence). The DNA for the CDR3 is TGTGCCAGCAGCACCCCGGGACTAGCGAGCGAGCAGTACTTC. The encoded protein is CASSTPGLASEQYF.

The V and J genes are TRBV27 and TRBJ2-1; TRBD2 might be the D (6 bases). Germline CDR1 reads MNHEY; CDR2 reads SMNVEV (reference sequence). The CDR3 length is 14 residues. The V gene lost 6 bases and the J gene lost 8 bases, with 17 bases spanning the gap. The CDR3 region has the DNA TGTGCCAGCAGACGGAGGCGGGACGGCGATGAGCAGTTCTTC. It is translated as CASRRRRDGDEQFF.

The V and J genes are TRBV30 and TRBJ1-1; TRBD1 agrees at 9 bases. V lost 3 bases, J lost 10 bases, and 3 bases stayed unmatched. CDR1 and CDR2 (germline): GTSNPN, SVGIG (reference sequence). The CDR3 extends over 11 amino acids. This chain's CDR3 is CAWSDRGGAFF. CDR3 coding DNA: TGTGCCTGGAGCGACAGGGGGGGAGCTTTCTTT.

The chain links TRBV5-1 to TRBJ2-3; the match to TRBD2 covers 11 bases. Germline assignment: CDR1 SGHRS and CDR2 YFSETQ. The CDR3 loop spans 15 amino acids. V dropped 4 bases and J dropped 1; count of bases not matched to a gene: 2. CDR3 bases: TGCGCCAGCAGCACTAGCGGGAGTCGCACAGATACGCAGTATTTT. Translated: CASSTSGSRTDTQYF. The variable domain in full, completed from reference TRBV5-1 and TRBJ2-3, reads KAGVTQTPRYLIKTRGQQVTLSCSPISGHRSVSWYQQTPGQGLQFLFEYFSETQRNKGNFPGRFSGRQFSNSRSEMNVSTLELGDSALYLCASSTSGSRTDTQYFGPGTRLTVL.

The chain recombines TRBV7-6 with TRBJ1-2; the D is unclear. The CDR3 totals 16 residues. Germline-derived CDR1 and CDR2 are SGHVS and FNYEAQ. V was cut by 1 base and J by 6 bases, with 18 bases left in between. Here the CDR3 DNA reads TGTGCCAGCAGCTTAGGAAGTTCTTCTGGGGAGGATGGCTACACCTTC. Translated, it gives CASSLGSSSGEDGYTF.

The chain has TRBV5-1 and TRBJ2-3; TRBD2 matches 8 bases. V lost 0 bases, J lost 6 bases, and 6 bases stayed unmatched. The CDR3 loop spans 15 amino acids. Germline CDR1 is SGHRS and CDR2 is YFSETQ. The CDR3 loop reads CASSLESGGMDTQYF. The CDR3 DNA reads TGCGCCAGCAGCTTGGAGTCGGGAGGGATGGATACGCAGTATTTT. Full variable domain (missing parts from reference TRBV5-1 and TRBJ2-3): KAGVTQTPRYLIKTRGQQVTLSCSPISGHRSVSWYQQTPGQGLQFLFEYFSETQRNKGNFPGRFSGRQFSNSRSEMNVSTLELGDSALYLCASSLESGGMDTQYFGPGTRLTVL.

This sequence joins TRBV28 and TRBJ2-7, with 7 bases matching TRBD1. This CDR3 has 14 amino acids. Losses at the gene ends were 5 bases for V and 2 bases for J; bases not matched to a gene: 6. CDR1 and CDR2 (germline): MDHEN, SYDVKM. Here the CDR3 DNA reads TGTGCCAGCAGTACAAGGACAGGTCCCTACGAGCAGTACTTC. This translates into CASSTRTGPYEQYF.

This clone was picked up one time. The chain is built from TRBV19 and TRBJ2-5; D perhaps matches TRBD1 (5 bases). V dropped 6 bases and J dropped 1 base, with 9 bases sitting between them. Germline assignment: CDR1 LNHDA and CDR2 SQIVND (reference sequence). CDR3 length: 13 residues. In DNA, the CDR3 is TGTGCCAGTAGCCCGACAGTCCAAGAGACCCAGTACTTC. It codes for CASSPTVQETQYF.

The rearrangement uses TRBV6-1 and TRBJ2-7; D not resolved. CDR3 size: 13 residues. V was clipped by 4 bases and J by 2 bases, with 9 bases between them. CDR1 is MNHNS and CDR2 is SASEGT in the germline V gene. The CDR3 sequence: CASSGSPAYEQYF. CDR3 DNA sequence: TGTGCCAGCAGTGGTTCTCCAGCCTACGAGCAGTACTTC.

This clone appeared a few times. J is TRBJ2-1 and V is TRBV19; perhaps TRBD2 as D (5 bases). The CDR3 runs 15 residues. V dropped 6 bases and J dropped 0 bases, with 12 bases sitting between them. Germline-derived CDR1 and CDR2 are LNHDA and SQIVND (reference sequence). The CDR3 DNA follows: TGTGCCAGTAGAATGGGCGGGCGCTCCTACAATGAGCAGTTCTTC. Translation gives CASRMGGRSYNEQFF.

This clone was observed once. CDR3 residues: CATKGGSGNEQFF. The CDR3 nucleotides are TGTGCCACTAAGGGAGGATCGGGGAATGAGCAGTTCTTC. The chain couples TRBV14 to TRBJ2-1, with D maybe TRBD2 (6 bases). CDR3 length equals 13 residues. Looked up from germline, CDR1 is SGHDN and CDR2 is FVKESK. V was cut by 10 bases and J by 7 bases, with 17 bases left in between.

The chain employs TRBV10-2 and TRBJ2-5; TRBD1 aligns across 9 bases. Trimming removed 6 bases from V and 2 bases from J; junction bases left unmatched: 4. The CDR3 contains 14 residues. The germline V gene has CDR1 WSHSY and CDR2 SAAADI. The CDR3: CASRGTGRQETQYF. The CDR3 DNA follows: TGCGCCAGCAGGGGGACAGGGAGACAAGAGACCCAGTACTTC.

CDR3 DNA: TGTGCCAGCAGTCTAAGACAGGGGCTGGGTGGGGCCAACGTCCTGACTTTC. Amino acids: CASSLRQGLGGANVLTF. This chain joins TRBV4-2 and TRBJ2-6, with 8 bases fitting TRBD1. V was clipped by 6 bases and J by 3 bases; unmatched bases: 10. Looked up from germline, CDR1 is LGHNA and CDR2 is YNFKEQ. The CDR3 sequence is 17 residues long.

The chain uses TRBV6-5 and TRBJ1-5; D unclear. CDR1 and CDR2 from the germline V gene are MNHEY and SVGAGI. The CDR3 consists of 12 residues. V lost 5 bases and J lost 9, with 11 bases in between. The CDR3 DNA follows: TGTGCCAGCAGTCAGGCGGGCGGGCCCCAGCATTTT. It codes for CASSQAGGPQHF.

This clone showed up just once. The chain employs TRBV27 and TRBJ1-6, with D perhaps TRBD1 (6 bases). This CDR3 has 12 residues. Trimming took off 11 bases at V and 10 bases at J, with 15 bases between the two ends. Germline assignment: CDR1 MNHEY and CDR2 SMNVEV (reference sequence). CDR3 residues: CAAQGQGSPLHF. DNA for the CDR3: TGTGCCGCGCAGGGACAAGGGTCACCCCTCCACTTT.

The genes are TRBV28 and TRBJ2-2; D remains unclear. The V gene's germline CDR1 is MDHEN and CDR2 SYDVKM. The CDR3 runs to 15 residues. V was trimmed by 4 bases and J by 0 bases, leaving 9 bases between them. The CDR3 protein is CASSSPGANTGELFF. The DNA for the CDR3 is TGTGCCAGCAGTTCCCCGGGTGCGAACACCGGGGAGCTGTTTTTT.

V and J are TRBV28 and TRBJ2-1; 11 bases map to TRBD2. V lost 5 bases to trimming and J lost 8 bases; unmatched junction nucleotides: 14. This CDR3 has 17 amino acids. Germline loops: CDR1 MDHEN, CDR2 SYDVKM. Here the CDR3 reads CASSPLITLAGDYEQFF. In DNA, the CDR3 is TGTGCCAGCAGTCCCCTTATAACACTAGCGGGAGATTATGAGCAGTTCTTC.

The chain joins TRBV7-2 to TRBJ1-2; 7 bases agree with TRBD1. This CDR3 is built from 15 residues. V dropped 5 bases and J dropped 2; count of bases not matched to a gene: 8. Germline CDR1 and CDR2: SGHTA and FQGNSA. CDR3 sequence: CASSISTGSNYGYTF. The CDR3 coding sequence is TGTGCCAGCAGCATCTCGACAGGGAGCAACTATGGCTACACCTTC.

This clone turned up a few times. V and J are TRBV19 and TRBJ2-7, with 9 bases lining up with TRBD1. Germline CDR1 and CDR2: LNHDA and SQIVND (reference sequence). The CDR3 extends over 15 amino acids. V was pared by 6 bases and J by 3 bases, with 9 bases of the junction left unmatched. The CDR3 DNA reads TGTGCCAGTAGCAGCTCCGGGACAGGGATCTACGAGCAGTACTTC. Amino acids: CASSSSGTGIYEQYF.

The chain links TRBV5-4 to TRBJ2-2; TRBD2 agrees at 11 bases. CDR3 size: 16 residues. The J segment lost 4 bases and the V segment lost 4 bases, leaving 6 bases of the junction unmatched. Looked up from germline, CDR1 is SGHNT and CDR2 is YYREEE (reference sequence). The CDR3 DNA reads as TGTGCCAGCAGCCCCCTCGGGACTAGCGGCACCGGGGAGCTGTTTTTT. This sequence encodes CASSPLGTSGTGELFF. Full variable domain (rest looked up from reference TRBV5-4 and TRBJ2-2): ETGVTQSPTHLIKTRGQQVTLRCSSQSGHNTVSWYQQALGQGPQFIFQYYREEENGRGNFPPRFSGLQFPNYSSELNVNALELDDSALYLCASSPLGTSGTGELFFGEGSRLTVL.

This chain connects TRBV4-1 to TRBJ2-3; TRBD2 matches 10 bases. The CDR3 totals 21 residues. The germline CDR1 and CDR2 sequences are MGHRA and YSYEKL. V lost 1 base to trimming and J lost 3 bases; unmatched junction nucleotides: 19. CDR3 loop: CASSQVPPLAGAGGRTDTQYF. Written as DNA, the CDR3 is TGCGCCAGCAGCCAAGTACCACCTCTAGCGGGAGCGGGAGGGCGGACAGATACGCAGTATTTT.